The 30 T cell receptor beta chains listed next were all sequenced from one sample in a study of T cells after yellow fever vaccination. TCRdb independently ran MiXCR on the 5' RACE reads; one entry per CDR3 protein. The sample holds some 250,000 distinct CDR3 sequences, 6.9% seen once. This specimen was CD4+ T cells sorted from PBMCs, taken 15 days after the yellow fever booster vaccination. These receptors all stem from a man aged 25-40 years who received the YFV17D yellow fever vaccine.

The V call is TRBV6-2 or TRBV6-3, the J call TRBJ2-1, with D maybe TRBD2 (6 bases). Per germline, CDR1 MNHEY and CDR2 SVGEGT. This CDR3 comprises 16 residues. Trimming shortened V by 3 bases and J by 2 bases, and 14 bases separated the two germline ends. The CDR3 is CASSYGPGGPYNEQFF. The CDR3 coding sequence is TGTGCCAGCAGTTATGGCCCTGGAGGGCCCTACAATGAGCAGTTCTTC.

The rearrangement uses TRBV5-6 and TRBJ2-4, with TRBD1 matching 7 bases. CDR3 size: 16 residues. Germline CDR1 reads SGHDT; CDR2 reads YYEEEE. Losses at the gene ends were 4 bases for V and 0 bases for J; bases not matched to a gene: 7. The CDR3 nucleotides read TGTGCCAGCAGCACAGACGGGACAGTAGCCAAAAACATTCAGTACTTC. It yields the protein CASSTDGTVAKNIQYF.

The chain uses TRBV7-9 and TRBJ1-4; no reliable D call. Trimming pared 5 bases from V and 0 bases from J, leaving 13 bases between. There are 16 residues in the CDR3. CDR1 and CDR2 (germline): SEHNR, FQNEAQ (reference sequence). The CDR3 DNA reads TGTGCCAGCAGCCCTTGGACGGCTGCAACTAATGAAAAACTGTTTTTT. Translating it yields CASSPWTAATNEKLFF.

This clonotype was found a few times. The chain has TRBV5-8 and TRBJ1-1; D gene ambiguous. Trimming cost V 1 base and J 3 bases, with 7 bases left between them. Germline V gene sequence: CDR1 SGHTS, CDR2 YDEGEE. This CDR3 comprises 13 residues. The CDR3 reads CASSLLLYTEAFF. The CDR3 nucleotides are TGTGCCAGCAGCTTGCTCCTGTACACTGAAGCTTTCTTT.

This chain joins TRBV20-1 and TRBJ2-7; no definite D call. The CDR3 is 15 residues long. Trimming stripped 0 bases from V and 0 bases from J, with 12 bases between. The germline CDR1 and CDR2 sequences are DFQATT and SNEGSKA (reference sequence). The CDR3 is CSARDQIRNSYEQYF. Written as DNA, the CDR3 is TGCAGTGCTAGAGATCAGATCAGAAACTCCTACGAGCAGTACTTC.

The rearrangement uses TRBV28 and TRBJ2-1; 7 nucleotides align to TRBD1. There are 15 residues in the CDR3. Trimming at V came to 2 bases and at J to 4 bases, leaving 5 bases not matched to a gene. The V gene's germline CDR1 is MDHEN and CDR2 SYDVKM. This CDR3 reads CASSLPWDRYNEQFF. CDR3 bases: TGTGCCAGCAGTTTACCGTGGGACAGATACAATGAGCAGTTCTTC.

The table lists this clonotype with a few counts. This chain links TRBV7-2 with TRBJ2-2; 9 nucleotides align to TRBD2. The CDR3 spans 16 residues. CDR1 is SGHTA, CDR2 FQGNSA, per germline. V gave up 5 bases and J gave up 7 bases; unmatched junction bases: 11. This chain's CDR3 is CASSPPRGRAVGELFF. Written as DNA, the CDR3 is TGTGCCAGCAGCCCCCCGCGCGGGAGGGCTGTCGGGGAGCTGTTTTTT.

This chain connects TRBV20-1 to TRBJ2-7; 12 nucleotides agree with TRBD1. The CDR3 runs to 16 residues. Trimming took 1 base from V and 4 from J; bases not matched to a gene: 8. Germline assignment: CDR1 DFQATT and CDR2 SNEGSKA (reference sequence). The chain's CDR3 is CSARVKGGQGAYEQYF. CDR3 DNA: TGCAGTGCTAGAGTAAAGGGGGGACAGGGGGCTTACGAGCAGTACTTC.

This clonotype occurred many times. This sequence joins TRBV12-3 or TRBV12-4 and TRBJ2-7, with 8 bases matching TRBD2. V gave up 6 bases and J gave up 6 bases; unmatched junction bases: 4. This CDR3 region has 12 residues. CDR3 in amino acids: CASRGLAGEQYF. Here the CDR3 DNA reads TGTGCCAGCAGAGGACTAGCTGGCGAGCAGTACTTC.

This clonotype was found many times. The chain is built from TRBV14 and TRBJ2-7; D is ambiguous. Germline values: CDR1 SGHDN, CDR2 FVKESK. This CDR3 is 14 amino acids long. Trimming left V 2 bases short and J 7 bases short, with 15 bases between. The CDR3 sequence is CASSQSLVFGEQYF. The CDR3 nucleotides are TGTGCCAGCAGCCAAAGTCTTGTCTTCGGAGAGCAGTACTTC.

This clonotype was seen many times. The gene calls are TRBV7-2 and TRBJ2-1, with D perhaps TRBD1 (6 bases). The CDR3 covers 15 residues. Germline CDR1 and CDR2: SGHTA and FQGNSA. Trimming stripped 0 bases from V and 14 bases from J, with 20 bases between. The CDR3 DNA reads TGTGCCAGCAGCTTAGCTACAGGGAGTGGGGGAGAGAAGTTCTTC. It is translated as CASSLATGSGGEKFF.

This clonotype was seen ten or more times. The chain is built from TRBV12-5 and TRBJ2-1; tentatively, D is TRBD1 or TRBD2 (9 bases each). This CDR3 comprises 22 residues. Germline V lookup: CDR1 LGHNT, CDR2 FRNRAP. V was trimmed by 2 bases and J by 6 bases, leaving 35 bases between them. As DNA, the CDR3 is TGTGCTAGTGGTTTGCCGCGGACAGGGGCCGGGACTAGCTCCCCTGCGAGCAATGAGCAGTTCTTC. This translates into CASGLPRTGAGTSSPASNEQFF. Variable domain in full (rest from reference TRBV12-5 and TRBJ2-1): DARVTQTPRHKVTEMGQEVTMRCQPILGHNTVFWYRQTMMQGLELLAYFRNRAPLDDSGMPKDRFSAEMPDATLATLKIQPSEPRDSAVYFCASGLPRTGAGTSSPASNEQFFGPGTRLTVL.

The rearrangement uses TRBV4-1 and TRBJ2-6; TRBD1 matches at 8 bases. V lost 0 bases to trimming and J lost 0 bases; unmatched junction nucleotides: 13. Germline lookup yields CDR1 MGHRA and CDR2 YSYEKL. The CDR3 totals 21 residues. The CDR3 nucleotides are TGCGCCAGCAGCCAAGAGGTCTTCCGGACAGGGCCCAGCTCTGGGGCCAACGTCCTGACTTTC. Translating gives CASSQEVFRTGPSSGANVLTF.

This clonotype was detected only a few times. This sequence joins TRBV5-1 and TRBJ1-1, with 12 bases that match TRBD1. The ends lost 4 bases at V and 5 bases at J; junction bases unmatched: 9. The length of the CDR3 is 16 residues. From germline, CDR1 is SGHRS and CDR2 YFSETQ. The CDR3 DNA follows: TGCGCCAGCAGCCTCGGGACAGGGGGCGCTCAGACTGAAGCTTTCTTT. Translated, it gives CASSLGTGGAQTEAFF.

This clonotype was found many times. The gene calls are TRBV12-3 or TRBV12-4 and TRBJ2-6; D might be TRBD1 (5 bases). The CDR3 runs 13 residues. V was clipped by 7 bases and J by 3 bases, with 7 bases between them. The CDR3 reads CASMGHGANVLTF. As DNA, the CDR3 is TGTGCCAGCATGGGGCATGGGGCCAACGTCCTGACTTTC.

The CDR3 DNA follows: TGCGCCAGCAGCCCGGGACGGGAGAACACTGAAGCTTTCTTT. This encodes CASSPGRENTEAFF. This chain joins TRBV5-1 and TRBJ1-1, with D possibly TRBD1 on 5 matching bases. With 4 bases removed from V and 1 base from J, the gap between germline ends came to 11 bases. CDR1 SGHRS and CDR2 YFSETQ come from the germline V gene. The CDR3 runs 14 residues.

This clonotype appeared a few times. This chain joins TRBV4-3 and TRBJ2-3; a weak D match, TRBD1 (6 bases). V lost 0 bases and J lost 3, with 16 bases in between. Germline CDR1 is LGHNA and CDR2 is YSLEER. The CDR3 extends over 17 amino acids. CDR3: CASSQDPAGDGTDTQYF. Here the CDR3 DNA reads TGCGCCAGCAGCCAAGATCCCGCAGGGGATGGGACAGATACGCAGTATTTT.

This clonotype showed up many times. This chain connects TRBV29-1 to TRBJ2-5; D ambiguous. V lost 4 bases and J 5 bases, leaving 11 bases between the germline ends. The CDR3 spans 12 residues. Germline V gene sequence: CDR1 SQVTM, CDR2 ANQGSEA. The CDR3 nucleotides read TGCAGCGTTGCCTGGGGTGGGGAGACCCAGTACTTC. This gives the protein CSVAWGGETQYF.

CDR3 sequence (DNA): TGTGCCAGCAGCTTGTCCAACAGGGAGACCTACGAGCAGTACTTC. It is translated as CASSLSNRETYEQYF. V usage is TRBV7-2 and J usage is TRBJ2-7; tentatively, D is TRBD1 (6 bases). The germline V and J ends were trimmed by 3 bases and 2 bases, with 14 bases remaining between them. Germline CDR1 is SGHTA and CDR2 is FQGNSA. The CDR3 sequence is 15 residues long.

CDR3 in DNA: TGTGCCAGCAGTTACCTCGGACAGGGTTTTTACGAGCAGTACTTC. Translated, it gives CASSYLGQGFYEQYF. The chain carries TRBV6-7 and TRBJ2-7, with 8 bases matching TRBD1. TRBV6-7 qualifies as an ORF whose function is uncertain. After removal of 2 bases from V and 4 bases from J, the junction contained 7 bases not matched to a gene. The CDR3 contains 15 residues.

This clonotype has a count of ten or more. This rearrangement joins TRBV7-2 to TRBJ2-7; 11 bases fit TRBD2. Trimming at V came to 5 bases and at J to 0 bases, leaving 6 bases not matched to a gene. The CDR3 is 16 amino acids. Germline V lookup: CDR1 SGHTA, CDR2 FQGNSA. The CDR3 DNA is TGTGCCAGCAGCCCTAGCGGGAGGACTGTCTCCTACGAGCAGTACTTC. Its protein is CASSPSGRTVSYEQYF.

This clonotype was counted at least ten times. This chain links TRBV7-3 with TRBJ2-1, with 7 bases that match TRBD2. Germline CDR1 reads SGHTA; CDR2 reads FQGTGA. V shed 1 base, J shed 0 bases, and the junction held 3 bases outside the gene matches. This CDR3 contains 16 residues. CDR3 protein: CASSLSGGLSYNEQFF. The DNA for the CDR3 is TGTGCCAGCAGCTTAAGCGGGGGACTCTCCTACAATGAGCAGTTCTTC.

Concerning this clonotype: A much larger clone lies a single base off, so this may be a read error. This chain joins TRBV27 and TRBJ2-2; D not certain. Germline lookup yields CDR1 MNHEY and CDR2 SMNVEV (reference sequence). The CDR3 totals 16 residues. Trimming removed 11 bases from V and 6 bases from J, with 25 bases in between. This CDR3 is CACGRSLGFSAGELFF. The CDR3 bases are TGTGCCTGCGGACGTTCGTTGGGGTTCAGCGCCGGGGAGCTGTTTTTT.

This chain uses TRBV6-1 with TRBJ1-3; the D is unclear. V lost 6 bases, J lost 4 bases, and 13 bases lay in between. The CDR3 loop spans 14 amino acids. Germline V CDR1 and CDR2: MNHNS, SASEGT. As DNA, the CDR3 is TGTGCCAGCAGCTCCCCCGGCAGAGGAAACACCATATATTTT. This translates into CASSSPGRGNTIYF.

The sample holds many counts of this clonotype. The genes are TRBV12-3 or TRBV12-4 and TRBJ2-3, with D unresolved. V lost 4 bases to trimming and J lost 4 bases, with 12 bases between them. The CDR3 loop spans 14 amino acids. CDR3 region: CASSSHFLADTQYF. The CDR3 region has the DNA TGTGCCAGCAGTTCTCATTTCCTAGCAGATACGCAGTATTTT.

This clonotype was counted a few times. This chain uses TRBV20-1 with TRBJ2-3; weak D call: TRBD1 (6 bases). Germline lookup yields CDR1 DFQATT and CDR2 SNEGSKA (reference sequence). V was trimmed by 3 bases and J by 2 bases, leaving 9 bases between them. This CDR3 is built from 13 residues. CDR3 nucleotides: TGCAGTGCTAGTCAGGGGACCACAGATACGCAGTATTTT. This codes for CSASQGTTDTQYF.

This clonotype was counted many times. The chain recombines TRBV18 with TRBJ1-1; no firm D call. The V end lost 3 bases, the J end lost 8 bases, and 16 bases lay between the germline ends. CDR1 is KGHSH, CDR2 LQKENI, per germline. The CDR3 contains 14 residues. CDR3 nucleotides: TGTGCCAGCTCACCCCTTCAATCTTTCCAGGAAGCTTTCTTT. Translation gives CASSPLQSFQEAFF.

The J gene is TRBJ2-3, the V gene TRBV4-3; D perhaps matches TRBD2 (7 bases). From germline, CDR1 is LGHNA and CDR2 YSLEER. The germline V and J ends were trimmed by 0 bases and 6 bases, with 19 bases remaining between them. This CDR3 comprises 17 residues. This CDR3 reads CASSQDARGRATDTQYF. CDR3 DNA sequence: TGCGCCAGCAGCCAAGATGCGAGGGGGAGGGCCACGGATACGCAGTATTTT.

The chain links TRBV7-9 to TRBJ2-5; D gene ambiguous. V shed 3 bases and J shed 5 bases, with 7 bases lying between them. Looked up from germline, CDR1 is SEHNR and CDR2 is FQNEAQ (reference sequence). This CDR3 region has 12 residues. The CDR3 DNA is TGTGCCAGCAGCTTCGCGAAGGAGACCCAGTACTTC. Amino acids: CASSFAKETQYF.

The chain recombines TRBV5-4 with TRBJ1-3; no clear D. This CDR3 comprises 12 residues. V lost 4 bases and J lost 5, with 7 bases in between. Germline CDR1 is SGHNT and CDR2 is YYREEE (reference sequence). The CDR3 DNA is TGTGCCAGCAGCCCTGACCGAAACACCATATATTTT. The encoded protein is CASSPDRNTIYF.